The 12 T cell receptor beta chains listed next were all sequenced from one sample in a study of blood T cell repertoires in COVID-19. TCRdb keeps only in-frame clones here, not all; method: immunoSEQ multiplex PCR. This sample carries over 200,000 clones, 70% to 85% of them seen once, and the ten largest clones take about 7.8%. The specimen was peripheral blood. These receptors were taken from a woman of 80 years or more with COVID-19, enrolled during active disease.

CDR3 in amino acids: CASSPRTGDNSPLHF. The CDR3 DNA reads TGTGCCAGCTCACCACGGACAGGGGATAATTCACCCCTCCACTTT. This chain connects TRBV18 to TRBJ1-6; 9 bases agree with TRBD1. J gave up 5 bases and V 1 base, and 0 bases lay outside the gene matches. The CDR3 sequence is 15 residues long. Germline CDR1 KGHSH, CDR2 LQKENI.

J is TRBJ2-5 and V is TRBV5-5, with 9 bases identical to TRBD1. Germline V lookup: CDR1 SGHKS, CDR2 YYEKEE (reference sequence). Losses at the gene ends were 4 bases for V and 5 bases for J; bases not matched to a gene: 9. The CDR3 contains 15 residues. The CDR3 DNA is TGTGCCAGCAGCATCCGGGACAGGGATCTGGAGACCCAGTACTTC. Translation: CASSIRDRDLETQYF. Full variable domain (missing parts from reference TRBV5-5 and TRBJ2-5): DAGVTQSPTHLIKTRGQQVTLRCSPISGHKSVSWYQQVLGQGPQFIFQYYEKEERGRGNFPDRFSARQFPNYSSELNVNALLLGDSALYLCASSIRDRDLETQYFGPGTRLLVL.

The rearrangement uses TRBV19 and TRBJ2-2, with 14 bases fitting TRBD2. Trimming cost V 11 bases and J 5 bases; bases outside gene matches: 4. This CDR3 region has 14 residues. Germline values: CDR1 LNHDA, CDR2 SQIVND (reference sequence). This CDR3 reads CAARLAGGTGELFF. The CDR3 coding sequence is TGTGCCGCAAGACTAGCGGGGGGGACCGGGGAGCTGTTTTTT.

This chain joins TRBV28 and TRBJ2-7, with D possibly matching TRBD2 (5 bases). This CDR3 is built from 15 residues. Trimming took off 1 base at V and 2 bases at J, with 12 bases between the two ends. Germline assignment: CDR1 MDHEN and CDR2 SYDVKM. CDR3 nucleotides: TGTGCCAGCAGTTTATCCCCCGGGGAGACCTACGAGCAGTACTTC. Translated, it gives CASSLSPGETYEQYF.

The rearrangement uses TRBV5-1 and TRBJ1-2, with D tentatively TRBD1 (6 bases). This CDR3 has 14 residues. Looked up from germline, CDR1 is SGHRS and CDR2 is YFSETQ. Trimming took 4 bases from V and 0 from J, leaving 10 bases between them. CDR3 sequence reads: CASSEQGSNYGYTF. The CDR3 coding sequence is TGCGCCAGCAGCGAACAGGGATCTAACTATGGCTACACCTTC.

The chain combines TRBV11-2 with TRBJ1-5, with TRBD1 matching 7 bases. Germline CDR1 reads SGHAT; CDR2 reads FQNNGV. CDR3 size: 16 residues. The ends lost 3 bases at V and 10 bases at J; junction bases unmatched: 15. Here the CDR3 reads CASSLGTASGVGPQHF. The DNA of the CDR3 is TGTGCCAGCAGCTTGGGGACAGCTTCGGGTGTCGGACCCCAGCATTTT.

The chain combines TRBV5-1 with TRBJ2-7, with 14 bases that match TRBD2. With V trimmed by 4 bases and J by 7 bases, 7 bases remained unmatched. Per the germline V gene, CDR1 is SGHRS and CDR2 is YFSETQ. This CDR3 is 15 amino acids long. The CDR3 is CASSPRLAGGGEQYF. The CDR3 DNA is TGCGCCAGCAGCCCACGACTAGCGGGAGGGGGGGAGCAGTACTTC.

This chain connects TRBV19 to TRBJ1-4; possible D gene TRBD1, 6 bases. Germline V gene sequence: CDR1 LNHDA, CDR2 SQIVND (reference sequence). The germline V and J ends were trimmed by 7 bases and 3 bases, with 12 bases remaining between them. The length of the CDR3 is 14 residues. This CDR3 is CASTRRGPNEKLFF. The CDR3 nucleotides read TGTGCCAGTACAAGGCGGGGGCCTAATGAAAAACTGTTTTTT.

The chain uses TRBV3-1 (or the pseudogene TRBV3-2) and TRBJ1-1, with D possibly matching TRBD1 (5 bases). The CDR3 has 13 residues. CDR1 is LGHDT, CDR2 YNNKEL, per germline (reference sequence). V was pared by 1 base and J by 11 bases, with 14 bases between. The CDR3 sequence: CASSQAQLEGAFF. The CDR3 nucleotides are TGTGCCAGCAGCCAAGCTCAGTTGGAGGGGGCTTTCTTT.

The chain recombines TRBV19 with TRBJ1-5, with unresolved D. Looked up from germline, CDR1 is LNHDA and CDR2 is SQIVND (reference sequence). The CDR3 runs to 13 residues. Trimming took 6 bases from V and 6 from J, leaving 12 bases between them. DNA of the CDR3: TGTGCCAGTAGCCCGACTATTGGTCAGCCCCAGCATTTT. Its protein is CASSPTIGQPQHF.

This sequence joins TRBV18 and TRBJ2-7, with D possibly TRBD1 on 6 matching bases. The ends were cut back, 4 bases at V and 2 bases at J, with 15 bases in the middle. This CDR3 spans 15 amino acids. Germline loops: CDR1 KGHSH, CDR2 LQKENI. The CDR3 region is CASSLRRDTTYEQYF. DNA for the CDR3: TGTGCCAGCTCACTCCGACGGGACACCACCTACGAGCAGTACTTC.

CDR3 DNA: TGTGCCAGCAGCTCCGGACTGAACTATGGCTACACCTTC. It translates to CASSSGLNYGYTF. The V gene is TRBV2, the J gene TRBJ1-2; the D is unclear. The V end lost 6 bases, the J end lost 2 bases, and 10 bases lay between the germline ends. This CDR3 contains 13 residues. Looked up from germline, CDR1 is SNHLY and CDR2 is FYNNEI.